The sequence of this T cell receptor beta chain was determined in a study of OX40 agonist ivuxolimab in advanced cancers. For the study in its entirety: Ivuxolimab was an agonistic, fully human IgG2 monoclonal antibody directed against OX40 (CD134), a costimulatory receptor. Of the approximately 50 patients in dose escalation, 19 had hepatocellular carcinoma, roughly 15 had melanoma, 9 had renal cell carcinoma and 9 had head and neck cancer. Partial responses occurred in three dose-escalation patients, of whom one had hepatocellular carcinoma and two had cutaneous melanoma. Intravenous ivuxolimab was administered to patients every 2 weeks at six dose levels: 0.01, 0.1, 0.3, 1.5, 3 and 10 mg/kg. Patients were allowed to have had prior anti-PD-1, anti-PD-L1 or anti-CTLA-4 therapy, and more than 30% of the dose-escalation patients had previously received checkpoint inhibitors. The dose-escalation cohort was about 86% male with a mean age of about 60 years, ranging from roughly 23 to 80. The paper describes the monotherapy dose-escalation part (N = 52 patients) of the phase I trial of ivuxolimab. Peripheral TCRbeta sequencing was intended to test whether TCR sequence diversity was altered and clonal T-cell expansion was caused by ivuxolimab.

From the germline V gene (reference sequence), CDR1 is MNHNY and CDR2 is SVGAGI. V loses 2 bases, J loses 1 base, and the germline ends lie 12 bases apart. Reading from cysteine to phenylalanine, the CDR3 counts 15 amino acids. Here the CDR3 DNA is all that survives: 45 bases in frame from base 1. The trial excluded patients who had a history of autoimmune disease or who were on systemic immunosuppression. Peripheral blood for TCR sequencing was collected from all dose cohorts at baseline, on cycle 4 day 1, and on cycle 7 day 1. The samples were taken from a phase I, first-in-human, multicenter, open-label dose-escalation trial of ivuxolimab. Adults with locally advanced or metastatic head and neck squamous cell, hepatocellular, melanoma or renal cell carcinoma were enrolled in the trial. Before TCR sequencing, CD4+ T cells and CD8+ T cells were sorted from peripheral blood as separate populations.

Paper-wide results and their limitations: Low levels of normalized T-cell clonal expansion were also seen in some nonresponding patients. At doses of 0.1 to 3.0 mg/kg, clonal expansion of both CD4+ and CD8+ T cells in blood was seen between baseline and week 6. On average, CD8+ T cells showed more expanded clones than CD4+ T cells after ivuxolimab. The antigen specificity of the peripheral T cells that underwent clonal expansion was not determined. In the 0.1-3.0 mg/kg groups, partial responders had among the lowest normalized peripheral clonal expansion, particularly in CD8+ T cells.

For sequencing of the TCRbeta CDR3 region, genomic DNA was extracted from the sorted cells. The immunoSEQ Assay was used for sequencing of TCRbeta CDR3 regions. TCRdb mirrors the immuneACCESS table, restricted to in-frame sequences. Some clones are absent from its copies; in checked studies, under half trace to an unresolved V gene, and the reason for the others is unknown. The sample table contains 40,000 to 65,000 clones; only one count was recorded for around 82% of them. The ten largest clones add up to about 4.6% of the sample. The sample holds a few counts of this clone. It has no known antigen specificity. Base qualities were left out, and no much larger clone turns up one base away.

The rearrangement joined TRBV6-6 to TRBJ2-7; the D gene is unclear. The sample consisted of CD4+ or CD8+ T cells sorted from blood, taken in a trial of the OX40 agonist ivuxolimab. The source of this sequence is an adult with an advanced solid tumor such as melanoma, head and neck, liver or kidney cancer. The DNA is TGTGCCAGCAGTTACGACGGTATCGGGTCCTACGAGCAGTACTTC. Its amino acids are CASSYDGIGSYEQYF.